This T cell receptor (beta chain) was sequenced in a study of Graves' ophthalmopathy and Graves' hyperthyroidism. Study details: Samples of peripheral blood were obtained at initial diagnosis, prior to treatment of any kind.

Moderate-to-severe activity, with CAS ≥3, NOSPECS ≥4 and duration under 3 months, characterized the donors with ophthalmopathy. PBMCs were obtained from roughly 9.7 ml of fresh peripheral blood. Concerning this clonotype: Its specificity is not known.

The study amplified TCR beta CDR3 regions using RNA transcripts. HTBI primers primed a first-round RT-PCR, and a second-round multiplex PCR followed. TCRdb processed the multiplex PCR reads anew with MiXCR; each CDR3 protein has one entry. The repertoire consists of some 520,000 distinct CDR3 sequences, with roughly 14% occurring once and the leading ten covering 8% to 10%. The CDR3 covers 18 residues. CDR1 is PRHDT and CDR2 is FYEKMQ in the germline V gene (reference sequence). J was trimmed by 4 bases and V by 4 bases; bases with no gene match: 10. The study's findings and limits: Blood shared most expanded thyroid clonotypes above 0.001 frequency.

The receptor was derived from a woman aged 30 to 39 with Graves' ophthalmopathy. V and J are TRBV13 and TRBJ2-2, with 12 positions matching TRBD2. Material: blood. The CDR3: CASSSSQGLAGFTGELFF. The CDR3 DNA reads TGTGCCAGCAGCTCCTCCCAAGGACTAGCGGGGTTCACCGGGGAGCTGTTTTTT.